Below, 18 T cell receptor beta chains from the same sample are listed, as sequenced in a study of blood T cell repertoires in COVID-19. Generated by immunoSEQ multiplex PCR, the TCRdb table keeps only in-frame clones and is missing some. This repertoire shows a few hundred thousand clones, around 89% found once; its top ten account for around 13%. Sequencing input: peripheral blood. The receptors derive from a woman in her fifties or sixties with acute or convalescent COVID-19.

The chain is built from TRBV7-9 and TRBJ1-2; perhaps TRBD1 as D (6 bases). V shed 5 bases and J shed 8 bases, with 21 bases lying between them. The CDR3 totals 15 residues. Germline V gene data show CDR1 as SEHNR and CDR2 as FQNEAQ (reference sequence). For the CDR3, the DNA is TGTGCCAGCAGCCTCGATATCGACAGAGGACAGGGCTACACCTTC. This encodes CASSLDIDRGQGYTF.

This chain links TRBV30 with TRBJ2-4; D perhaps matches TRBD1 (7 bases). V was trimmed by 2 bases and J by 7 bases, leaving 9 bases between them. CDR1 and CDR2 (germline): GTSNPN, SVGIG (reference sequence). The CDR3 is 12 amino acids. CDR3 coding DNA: TGTGCCTGGAGTCCAGGGGGGAACATTCAGTACTTC. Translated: CAWSPGGNIQYF. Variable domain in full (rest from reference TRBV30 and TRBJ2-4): SQTIHQWPATLVQPVGSPLSLECTVEGTSNPNLYWYRQAAGRGLQLLFYSVGIGQISSEVPQNLSASRPQDRQFILSSKKLLLSDSGFYLCAWSPGGNIQYFGAGTRLSVL.

The CDR3: CASSFPFDGAPYNSPLHF. The CDR3 bases are TGTGCCAGCAGTTTCCCTTTCGACGGAGCCCCTTATAATTCACCCCTCCACTTT. This rearrangement joins TRBV28 to TRBJ1-6; D unclear. The V gene's germline CDR1 is MDHEN and CDR2 SYDVKM. Trimming cost V 3 bases and J 4 bases, with 19 bases left between them. The CDR3 loop spans 18 amino acids. The full variable domain, with the rest looked up from reference TRBV28 and TRBJ1-6, is DVKVTQSSRYLVKRTGEKVFLECVQDMDHENMFWYRQDPGLGLRLIYFSYDVKMKEKGDIPEGYSVSREKKERFSLILESASTNQTSMYLCASSFPFDGAPYNSPLHFGNGTRLTVT.

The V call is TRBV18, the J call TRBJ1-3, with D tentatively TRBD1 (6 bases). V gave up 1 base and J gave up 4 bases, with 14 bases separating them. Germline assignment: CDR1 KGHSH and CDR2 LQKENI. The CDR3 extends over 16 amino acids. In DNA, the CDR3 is TGTGCCAGCTCACCACGAACAGGGTCGACAGGAAACACCATATATTTT. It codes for CASSPRTGSTGNTIYF.

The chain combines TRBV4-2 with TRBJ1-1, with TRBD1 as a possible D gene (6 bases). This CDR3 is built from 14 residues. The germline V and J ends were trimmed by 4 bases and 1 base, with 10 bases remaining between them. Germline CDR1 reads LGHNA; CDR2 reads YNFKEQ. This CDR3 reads CASSPDSKNTEAFF. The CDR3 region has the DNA TGTGCCAGCAGCCCGGACAGTAAGAACACTGAAGCTTTCTTT.

In DNA form, the CDR3 reads TGTGCCAGCAGTCCGCGGACTTACTACAATGAGCAGTTCTTC. Translating gives CASSPRTYYNEQFF. The chain has TRBV27 and TRBJ2-1; a possible D gene is TRBD2 (5 bases). CDR3 size: 14 residues. Trimming removed 5 bases at V and 3 bases at J, with 11 bases between. Germline CDR1 reads MNHEY; CDR2 reads SMNVEV (reference sequence).

CDR3 in DNA: TGTGCCAGCAGTTTAGGGGCGGGGGCGTCCCCTAATCAGCCCCAGCATTTT. Translation gives CASSLGAGASPNQPQHF. V gene TRBV27 combines with J gene TRBJ1-5; maybe TRBD1 (6 bases). V lost 2 bases to trimming and J lost 4 bases, with 18 bases between them. Germline V gene sequence: CDR1 MNHEY, CDR2 SMNVEV (reference sequence). This CDR3 is built from 17 residues.

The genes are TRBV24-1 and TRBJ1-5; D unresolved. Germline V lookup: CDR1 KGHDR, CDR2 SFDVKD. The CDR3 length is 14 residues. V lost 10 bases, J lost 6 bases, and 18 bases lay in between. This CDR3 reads CATGEGATGQPQHF. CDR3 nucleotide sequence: TGTGCCACGGGAGAGGGTGCCACCGGTCAGCCCCAGCATTTT.

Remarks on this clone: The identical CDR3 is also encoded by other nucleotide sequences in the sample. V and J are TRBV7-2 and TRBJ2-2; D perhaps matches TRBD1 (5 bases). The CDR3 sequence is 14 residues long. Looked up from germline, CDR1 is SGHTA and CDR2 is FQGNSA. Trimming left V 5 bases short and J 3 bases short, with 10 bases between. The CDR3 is CASSPDRYTGELFF. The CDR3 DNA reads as TGTGCCAGCAGCCCAGACAGATACACCGGGGAGCTGTTTTTT.

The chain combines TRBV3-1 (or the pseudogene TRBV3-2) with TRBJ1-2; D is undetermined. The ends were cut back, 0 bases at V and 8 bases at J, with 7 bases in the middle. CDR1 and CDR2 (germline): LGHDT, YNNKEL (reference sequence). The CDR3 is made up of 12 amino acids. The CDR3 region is CASSQDSRGYTF. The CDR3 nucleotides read TGTGCCAGCAGCCAAGATTCGCGGGGCTACACCTTC.

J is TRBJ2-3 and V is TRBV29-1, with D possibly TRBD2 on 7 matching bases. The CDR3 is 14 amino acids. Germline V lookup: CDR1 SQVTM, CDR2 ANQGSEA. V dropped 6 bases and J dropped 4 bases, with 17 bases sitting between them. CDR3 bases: TGCAGCGTCAAGGGGGGGGCCGGACCAGATACGCAGTATTTT. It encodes CSVKGGAGPDTQYF.

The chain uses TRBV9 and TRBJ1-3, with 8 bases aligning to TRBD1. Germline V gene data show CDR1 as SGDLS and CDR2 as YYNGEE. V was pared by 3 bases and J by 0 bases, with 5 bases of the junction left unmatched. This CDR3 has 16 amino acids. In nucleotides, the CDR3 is TGTGCCAGCAGCGCCTCAGGGGGCATCTCTGGAAACACCATATATTTT. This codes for CASSASGGISGNTIYF.

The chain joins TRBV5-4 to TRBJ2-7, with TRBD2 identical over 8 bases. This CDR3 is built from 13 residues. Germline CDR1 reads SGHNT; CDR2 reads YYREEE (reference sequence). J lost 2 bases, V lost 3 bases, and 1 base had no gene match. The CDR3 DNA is TGTGCCAGCAGCTCGGGGGGGGCCTACGAGCAGTACTTC. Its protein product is CASSSGGAYEQYF.

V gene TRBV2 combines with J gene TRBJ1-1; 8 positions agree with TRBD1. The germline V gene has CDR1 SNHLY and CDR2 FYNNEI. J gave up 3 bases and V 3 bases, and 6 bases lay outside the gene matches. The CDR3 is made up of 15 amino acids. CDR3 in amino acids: CASSERQGAYTEAFF. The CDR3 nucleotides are TGTGCCAGCAGTGAGAGGCAGGGGGCGTACACTGAAGCTTTCTTT. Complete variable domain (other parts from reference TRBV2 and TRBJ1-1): EPEVTQTPSHQVTQMGQEVILRCVPISNHLYFYWYRQILGQKVEFLVSFYNNEISEKSEIFDDQFSVERPDGSNFTLKIRSTKLEDSAMYFCASSERQGAYTEAFFGQGTRLTVV.

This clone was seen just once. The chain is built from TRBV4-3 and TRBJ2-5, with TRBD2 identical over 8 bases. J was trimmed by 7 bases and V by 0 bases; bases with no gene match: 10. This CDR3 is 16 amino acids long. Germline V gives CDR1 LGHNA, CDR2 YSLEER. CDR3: CASSQDPLRGEGTQYF. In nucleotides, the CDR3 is TGCGCCAGCAGCCAAGACCCCCTGCGGGGGGAAGGGACCCAGTACTTC.

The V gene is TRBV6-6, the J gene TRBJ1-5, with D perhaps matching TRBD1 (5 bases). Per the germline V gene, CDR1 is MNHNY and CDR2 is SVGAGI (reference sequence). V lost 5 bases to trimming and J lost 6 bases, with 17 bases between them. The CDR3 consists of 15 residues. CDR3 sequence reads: CASSRDGGEGQPQHF. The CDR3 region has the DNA TGTGCCAGCAGTAGGGACGGCGGGGAGGGTCAGCCCCAGCATTTT.

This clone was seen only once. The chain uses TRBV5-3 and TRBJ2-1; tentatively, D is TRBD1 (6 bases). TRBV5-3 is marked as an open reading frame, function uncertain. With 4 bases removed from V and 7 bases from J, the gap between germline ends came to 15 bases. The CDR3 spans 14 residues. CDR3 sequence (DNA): TGTGCCAGAAGCCTAGGTACAGGGTATAATGAGCAGTTCTTC. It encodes CARSLGTGYNEQFF.

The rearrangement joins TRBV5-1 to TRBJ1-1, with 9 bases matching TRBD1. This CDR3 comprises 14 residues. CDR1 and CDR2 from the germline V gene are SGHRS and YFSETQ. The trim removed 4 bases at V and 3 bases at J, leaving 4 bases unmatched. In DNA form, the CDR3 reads TGCGCCAGCAGCAAACGGACAGGGGACACTGAAGCTTTCTTT. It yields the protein CASSKRTGDTEAFF.